This T cell receptor (beta chain) is drawn from a study of blood T cell repertoires in COVID-19. CDR3 length: 16 residues. The germline V gene encodes CDR1 SGDLS and CDR2 YYNGEE. Trimming removed 4 bases at V and 6 bases at J, with 21 bases between. The table came from immunoSEQ multiplex PCR; TCRdb's copy has only in-frame clones and leaves some out. Found here are 95,000 to 120,000 clones, 88% of them singletons; the top ten hold 2% to 3%. The sequenced sample was peripheral blood. The J gene is TRBJ2-3, the V gene TRBV9, with D possibly TRBD2 on 6 matching bases. The TCR originated in a human donor in a cohort sampled during active COVID-19. DNA of the CDR3: TGTGCCAGCAGCCCGGGGCTACAGGTGAGCGGGGATACGCAGTATTTT. This sequence encodes CASSPGLQVSGDTQYF.